A single sample is the source of the 9 T cell receptor beta chains below, sequenced in a study of blood T cell repertoires in COVID-19. Assay: immunoSEQ multiplex PCR; the TCRdb copy retains only in-frame clones and omits some. The sample records 350,000 to 400,000 clones, 90% being singletons. The sequenced material came from peripheral blood. These receptors came from a man younger than 35 with active or convalescent COVID-19.

A single count supports this clone. The chain has TRBV5-1 and TRBJ2-3, with a tentative D call TRBD2 (5 bases). The CDR3 is made up of 16 amino acids. Germline CDR1 is SGHRS and CDR2 is YFSETQ. V was pared by 0 bases and J by 1 base, with 12 bases between. The DNA of the CDR3 is TGCGCCAGCAGCTTGGTAGCGTCCAGAGGCACAGATACGCAGTATTTT. It specifies CASSLVASRGTDTQYF.

The rearrangement joins TRBV7-9 to TRBJ2-1; D not certain. The ends were cut back, 1 base at V and 0 bases at J, with 10 bases in the middle. From germline, CDR1 is SEHNR and CDR2 FQNEAQ (reference sequence). This CDR3 has 16 residues. The chain's CDR3 is CASSLGLALSYNEQFF. The CDR3 DNA is TGTGCCAGCAGCTTAGGTCTCGCACTCTCCTACAATGAGCAGTTCTTC.

The chain couples TRBV7-3 to TRBJ2-7, with TRBD1 matching over 8 bases. Germline V lookup: CDR1 SGHTA, CDR2 FQGTGA. The CDR3 covers 12 residues. V shed 5 bases and J 7 bases; nucleotides not matched to a gene: 4. Here the CDR3 DNA reads TGTGCCAGCAGCCCCGGACAGGGAGAGCAGTACTTC. Amino acid sequence: CASSPGQGEQYF.

The chain couples TRBV28 to TRBJ1-5; TRBD1 aligns across 7 bases. Germline values: CDR1 MDHEN, CDR2 SYDVKM. The CDR3 totals 15 residues. Unmatched junction bases numbered 13, after V lost 5 bases and J lost 9 bases. The CDR3 loop is CASSLHRQGIRPQHF. The CDR3 DNA follows: TGTGCCAGCAGTCTACACCGACAGGGAATAAGGCCCCAGCATTTT. Supplemented by reference TRBV28 and TRBJ1-5, the full variable domain reads DVKVTQSSRYLVKRTGEKVFLECVQDMDHENMFWYRQDPGLGLRLIYFSYDVKMKEKGDIPEGYSVSREKKERFSLILESASTNQTSMYLCASSLHRQGIRPQHFGDGTRLSIL.

The rearrangement uses TRBV7-2 and TRBJ2-2, with 11 positions matching TRBD1. This CDR3 is built from 15 residues. V lost 5 bases to trimming and J lost 4 bases; unmatched junction nucleotides: 3. Germline V CDR1 and CDR2: SGHTA, FQGNSA. CDR3 sequence: CASSRDRGSTGELFF. DNA for the CDR3: TGTGCCAGCAGCCGGGACAGGGGGTCCACCGGGGAGCTGTTTTTT.

The chain joins TRBV28 to TRBJ2-5; tentatively, D is TRBD1 (6 bases). The CDR3 consists of 16 residues. V was cut by 6 bases and J by 2 bases, with 19 bases left in between. CDR1 is MDHEN and CDR2 is SYDVKM in the germline V gene. This chain's CDR3 is CASSPGQKMLQETQYF. The CDR3 DNA reads TGTGCCAGCAGCCCCGGACAGAAAATGTTGCAAGAGACCCAGTACTTC.

This chain links TRBV7-2 with TRBJ2-4; D might be TRBD2 (5 bases). Germline V gene data show CDR1 as SGHTA and CDR2 as FQGNSA. CDR3 length: 14 residues. The germline V and J ends were trimmed by 4 bases and 4 bases, with 11 bases remaining between them. This CDR3 is CASSSGKEKNIQYF. For the CDR3, the DNA is TGTGCCAGCAGCTCCGGGAAGGAGAAAAACATTCAGTACTTC. Variable domain in full (rest from reference TRBV7-2 and TRBJ2-4): GAGVSQSPSNKVTEKGKDVELRCDPISGHTALYWYRQSLGQGLEFLIYFQGNSAPDKSGLPSDRFSAERTGGSVSTLTIQRTQQEDSAVYLCASSSGKEKNIQYFGAGTRLSVL.

The rearrangement joins TRBV9 to TRBJ1-1, with D tentatively TRBD1 (5 bases). Per the germline V gene, CDR1 is SGDLS and CDR2 is YYNGEE. V was pared by 3 bases and J by 4 bases, with 13 bases between. This CDR3 is built from 14 residues. The CDR3 DNA reads TGTGCCAGCAGCGCCCATCAGGGAGGCACTGAAGCTTTCTTT. It yields the protein CASSAHQGGTEAFF.

This clone occurred once. The chain recombines TRBV7-2 with TRBJ1-5; D not resolved. Between the trimmed V and J ends, which lost 3 bases and 3 bases, there was a span of 6 bases. CDR3 size: 13 residues. In germline, CDR1 is SGHTA, CDR2 FQGNSA. The CDR3 DNA follows: TGTGCCAGCAGCTTCCGGTACAATCAGCCCCAGCATTTT. This sequence encodes CASSFRYNQPQHF.